This record concerns one T cell receptor beta chain sequence. Its antigen is still unknown. This may come from a read error, since a much larger clone is one base off. The entry originates in a study of tumor-infiltrating lymphocytes in primary liver carcinoma. About the research overall: Productive TCRbeta reads per sample were roughly 3.5 to 7.5 million, not differing by tissue. Study-wide results and caveats: Tumors had a significantly higher top-250-clone fraction than blood (p = 0.039). Tumor-adjacent and tumor-blood pairs overlapped less than tumor region pairs did.

The researchers produced TCR beta cDNA from approximately 550 ng total RNA with a constant-region primer. Three nested multiplex PCR rounds of slightly modified ARM-PCR generated TCR beta libraries. TCRdb re-analysed the multiplex PCR reads in MiXCR, keeping a single row per CDR3 protein. The repertoire holds about 310,000 distinct CDR3 sequences, with around 50% as singletons. The source of the blood RNA was unsorted whole blood, and germline DNA was extracted as well. Blood samples of four milliliters were drawn preoperatively. The TCR sequence derives from a woman in her thirties with primary liver carcinoma and hepatitis B virus infection. Sample: peripheral blood.

The CDR3 coding sequence is TGTGCCAGCAGCTTGGGAACCTGGGAGCTGTTTTTT. Amino acid sequence: CASSLGTWELFF. This chain links TRBV5-6 with TRBJ2-2; no firm D call. CDR3 size: 12 residues. Per germline, CDR1 SGHDT and CDR2 YYEEEE. V was clipped by 0 bases and J by 9 bases, with 6 bases between them.